The source of this T cell receptor beta chain is a study of T-cell reconstitution after alpha-beta-depleted transplantation in children. This clonotype was counted only a few times. Its antigen is currently unknown. Study observations and caveats: T-cell numbers and diversity, one year after transplant, stemmed largely from T cells that were newly produced. Some patients' high day-60 TCRbeta diversity was traced to surviving recipient T cells and thymic progenitors.

Researchers prepared the TCRbeta library using unique molecular identifiers, the study reports. TCRdb reprocessed the PCR reads via MiXCR and lists one record per CDR3 protein. The sample yields under 750,000 distinct CDR3 sequences, approximately 22% seen once. This CDR3 has 15 amino acids. Germline values: CDR1 DFQATT, CDR2 SNEGSKA (reference sequence). This chain connects TRBV20-1 to TRBJ2-5; 12 bases are shared with TRBD2. Sequences were derived from PBMCs, mostly from graft donor cells, sampled 360 days after TCRalphabeta/CD19-depleted stem cell transplant. This sequence was found in a boy younger than two who had a stem cell transplant for acute myeloid leukemia, so the T cells may come from the graft donor. The CDR3 nucleotides read TGCAGCAAAGTAGGACTAGCGGGGTTCCAAGAGACCCAGTACTTC. Translation: CSKVGLAGFQETQYF.